This T cell receptor beta chain was identified during a study of shared clonotypes between healthy human individuals. Genomic DNA of every subset was divided equally among multiple immunoSEQ plates. Assay: immunoSEQ multiplex PCR; the TCRdb copy retains only in-frame clones and omits some. The table shows 1.5 million to 2.5 million clones, with about 95% occurring only once. Notes on this clone: The antigen remains undetermined.

Naivety among CD8 cells was defined by CD45RO negativity and positive CCR7 selection, thereby excluding terminally differentiated effector memory CD45RA+ cells. Each of the donors was a healthy adult who was HIV-negative and had not had a recent acute infection or vaccination. Findings and limits, study-wide: Richness estimates generally favored naive over memory subsets. Rarefaction exposed incomplete sorted-subset sequencing despite large depth.

The ends lost 10 bases at V and 5 bases at J; junction bases unmatched: 8. CDR3 length: 13 residues. From germline, CDR1 is WNHNN and CDR2 SYGVQD (reference sequence). The TCR originated in a man aged 18 to 30 in good health. Sequenced: naive CD8+ T cells sorted from blood. V usage is TRBV10-1 and J usage is TRBJ2-1; TRBD1 matches 7 bases. The CDR3 nucleotides are TGCGCCACCTCGGGACAGTACAACAATGAGCAGTTCTTC. Residues: CATSGQYNNEQFF.